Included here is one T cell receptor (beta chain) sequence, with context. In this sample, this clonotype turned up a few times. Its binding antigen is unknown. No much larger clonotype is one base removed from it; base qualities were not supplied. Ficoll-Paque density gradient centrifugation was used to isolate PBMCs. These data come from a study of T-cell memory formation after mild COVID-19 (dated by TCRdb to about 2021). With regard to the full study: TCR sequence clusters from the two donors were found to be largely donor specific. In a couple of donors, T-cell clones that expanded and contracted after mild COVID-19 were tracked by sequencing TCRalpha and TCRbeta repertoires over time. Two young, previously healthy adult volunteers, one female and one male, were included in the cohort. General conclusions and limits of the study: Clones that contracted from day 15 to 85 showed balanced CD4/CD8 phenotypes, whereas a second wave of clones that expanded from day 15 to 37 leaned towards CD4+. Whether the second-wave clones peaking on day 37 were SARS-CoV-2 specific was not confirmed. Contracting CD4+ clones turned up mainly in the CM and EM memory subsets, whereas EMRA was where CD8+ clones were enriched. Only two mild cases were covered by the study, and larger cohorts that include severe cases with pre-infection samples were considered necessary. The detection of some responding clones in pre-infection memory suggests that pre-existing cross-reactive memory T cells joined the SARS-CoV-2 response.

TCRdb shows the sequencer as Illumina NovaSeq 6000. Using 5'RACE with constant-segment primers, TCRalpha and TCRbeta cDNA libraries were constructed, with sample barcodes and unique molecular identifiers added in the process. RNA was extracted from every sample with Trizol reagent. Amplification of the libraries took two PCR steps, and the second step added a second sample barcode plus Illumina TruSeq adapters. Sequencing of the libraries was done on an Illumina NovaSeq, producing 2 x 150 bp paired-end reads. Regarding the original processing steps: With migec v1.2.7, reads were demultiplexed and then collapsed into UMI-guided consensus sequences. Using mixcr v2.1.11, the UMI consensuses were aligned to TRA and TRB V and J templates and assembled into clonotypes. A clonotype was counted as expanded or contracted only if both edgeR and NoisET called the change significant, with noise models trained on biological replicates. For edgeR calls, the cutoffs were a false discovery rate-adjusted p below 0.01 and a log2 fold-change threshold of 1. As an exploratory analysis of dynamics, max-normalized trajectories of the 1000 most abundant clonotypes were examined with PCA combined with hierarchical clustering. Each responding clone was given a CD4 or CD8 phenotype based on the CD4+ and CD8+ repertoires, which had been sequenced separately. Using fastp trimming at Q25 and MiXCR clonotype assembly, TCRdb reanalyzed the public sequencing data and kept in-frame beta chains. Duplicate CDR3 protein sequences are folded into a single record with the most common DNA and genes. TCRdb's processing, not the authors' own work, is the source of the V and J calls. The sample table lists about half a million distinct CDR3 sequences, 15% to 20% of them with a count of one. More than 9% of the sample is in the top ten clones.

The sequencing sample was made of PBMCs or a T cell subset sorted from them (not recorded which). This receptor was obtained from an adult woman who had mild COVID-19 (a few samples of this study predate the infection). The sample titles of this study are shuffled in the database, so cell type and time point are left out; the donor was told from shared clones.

The CDR3 here reads CASSPTLRVVEQYF. The nucleotide sequence is given as TGTGCCAGCAGCCCCACTCTCAGGGTCGTCGAGCAGTACTTC. The V and J segments used are TRBV4-2 and TRBJ2-7, and the D gene may be TRBD1, 5 bases matching. The CDR3 holds 14 amino acids from the cysteine to the phenylalanine. The read is trimmed to its CDR3 DNA, 42 bases read in frame from base 1. The junction shows trimming of 4 bases on V and 6 bases on J, plus 16 bases between the germline ends. The germline V gene provides CDR1 LGHNA and CDR2 YNFKEQ.